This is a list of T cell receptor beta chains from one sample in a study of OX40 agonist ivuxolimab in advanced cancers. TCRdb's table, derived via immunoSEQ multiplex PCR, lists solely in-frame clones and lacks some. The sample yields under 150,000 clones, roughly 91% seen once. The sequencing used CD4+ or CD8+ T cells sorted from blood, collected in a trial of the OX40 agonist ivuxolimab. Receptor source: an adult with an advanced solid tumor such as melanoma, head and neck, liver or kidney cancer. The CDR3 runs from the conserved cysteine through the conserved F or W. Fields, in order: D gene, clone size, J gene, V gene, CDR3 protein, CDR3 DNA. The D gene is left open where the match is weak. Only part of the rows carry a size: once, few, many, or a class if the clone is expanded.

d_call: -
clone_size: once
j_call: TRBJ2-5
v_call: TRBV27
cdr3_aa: CASSSETQYF
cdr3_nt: TGTGCCAGCAGTTCTGAGACCCAGTACTTC

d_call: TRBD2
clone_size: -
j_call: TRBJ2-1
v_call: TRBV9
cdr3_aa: CASSLRTSGGFSSYNEQFF
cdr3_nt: TGTGCCAGCAGCTTACGGACTAGCGGGGGTTTTAGCTCCTACAATGAGCAGTTCTTC

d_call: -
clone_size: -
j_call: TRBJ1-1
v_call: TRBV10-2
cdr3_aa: CASSDRGRGNTEAFF
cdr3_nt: TGCGCCAGCAGTGATCGAGGGAGGGGGAACACTGAAGCTTTCTTT

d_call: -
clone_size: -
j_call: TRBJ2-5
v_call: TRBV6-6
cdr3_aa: CASKNQETQYF
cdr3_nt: TGTGCCAGCAAGAACCAAGAGACCCAGTACTTC

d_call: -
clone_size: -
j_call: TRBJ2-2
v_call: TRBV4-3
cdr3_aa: CASSQGPHSRDTGELFF
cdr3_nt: TGCGCCAGCAGCCAAGGACCCCATTCCAGGGACACCGGGGAGCTGTTTTTT

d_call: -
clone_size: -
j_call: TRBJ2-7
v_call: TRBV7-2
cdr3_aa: CASSLVQGDEQYF
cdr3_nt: TGTGCCAGCAGCTTAGTACAGGGTGACGAGCAGTACTTC

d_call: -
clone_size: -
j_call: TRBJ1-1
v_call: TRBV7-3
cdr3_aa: CASSLMTNTEAFF
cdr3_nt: TGTGCCAGCAGCTTAATGACGAACACTGAAGCTTTCTTT

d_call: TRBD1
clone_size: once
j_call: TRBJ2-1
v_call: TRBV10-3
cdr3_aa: CAIDRVHFNEQFF
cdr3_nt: TGTGCCATAGACAGGGTCCATTTCAATGAGCAGTTCTTC

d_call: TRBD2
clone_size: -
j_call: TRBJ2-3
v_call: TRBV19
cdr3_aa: CASSISGTSGWDTQYF
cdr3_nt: TGTGCCAGTAGTATATCCGGAACTAGCGGGTGGGATACGCAGTATTTT

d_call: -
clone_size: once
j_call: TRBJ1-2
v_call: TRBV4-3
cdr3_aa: CASSQDGGKARLNYGYTF
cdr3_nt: TGCGCCAGCAGCCAAGATGGGGGCAAAGCCCGACTTAACTATGGCTACACCTTC

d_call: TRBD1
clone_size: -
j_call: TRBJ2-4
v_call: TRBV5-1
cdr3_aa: CASSPTGGSYIQYF
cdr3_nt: TGCGCCAGCAGCCCGACAGGGGGCTCCTATATTCAGTACTTC

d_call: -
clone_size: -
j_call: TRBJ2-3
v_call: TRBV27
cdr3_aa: CASRHTAGRSTDTQYF
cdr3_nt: TGTGCCAGCAGACACACCGCGGGACGGAGCACAGATACGCAGTATTTT

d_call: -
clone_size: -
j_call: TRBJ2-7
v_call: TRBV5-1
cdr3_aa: CASSLDGRGGGYEQYF
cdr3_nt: TGCGCCAGCAGCTTGGATGGGAGGGGGGGCGGCTACGAGCAGTACTTC

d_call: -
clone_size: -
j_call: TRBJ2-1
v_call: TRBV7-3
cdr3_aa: CASSLASYNEQFF
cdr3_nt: TGTGCCAGCAGCTTAGCCAGCTACAATGAGCAGTTCTTC

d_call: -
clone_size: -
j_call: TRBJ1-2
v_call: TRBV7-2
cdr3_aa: CASSLVSQEKGGYTF
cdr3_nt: TGTGCCAGCAGCTTAGTAAGTCAGGAAAAGGGTGGCTACACCTTC

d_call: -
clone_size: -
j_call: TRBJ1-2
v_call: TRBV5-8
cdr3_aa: CASSLVSAGNYGYTF
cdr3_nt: TGTGCCAGCAGCTTGGTGTCGGCAGGAAACTATGGCTACACCTTC

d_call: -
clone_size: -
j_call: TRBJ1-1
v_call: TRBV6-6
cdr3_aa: CASSIPGHMNTEAFF
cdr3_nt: TGTGCCAGCAGCATCCCGGGACACATGAACACTGAAGCTTTCTTT

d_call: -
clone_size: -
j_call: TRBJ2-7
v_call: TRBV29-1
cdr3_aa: CSVQTYFGNEQYF
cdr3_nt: TGCAGCGTCCAGACATATTTCGGTAACGAGCAGTACTTC

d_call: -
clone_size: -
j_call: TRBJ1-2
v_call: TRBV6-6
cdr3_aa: CASSYAREGNGYTF
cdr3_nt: TGTGCCAGCAGTTACGCCAGGGAGGGGAATGGCTACACCTTC

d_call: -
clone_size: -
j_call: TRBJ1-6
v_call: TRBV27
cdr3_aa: CASMGNSPLHF
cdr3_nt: TGTGCCAGCATGGGGAATTCACCCCTCCACTTT

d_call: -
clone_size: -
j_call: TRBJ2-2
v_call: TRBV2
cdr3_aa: CASRTNLNTGELFF
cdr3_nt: TGTGCCAGCAGGACTAACCTTAACACCGGGGAGCTGTTTTTT

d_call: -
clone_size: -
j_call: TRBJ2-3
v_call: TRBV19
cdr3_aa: CASSKRVLRDSTDTQYF
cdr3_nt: TGTGCCAGTAGTAAAAGGGTCTTGCGGGACTCCACAGATACGCAGTATTTT

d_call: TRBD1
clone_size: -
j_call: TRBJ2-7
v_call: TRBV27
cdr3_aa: CASSWRGQGAYEQYF
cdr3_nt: TGTGCCAGCAGTTGGAGGGGACAGGGGGCCTACGAGCAGTACTTC

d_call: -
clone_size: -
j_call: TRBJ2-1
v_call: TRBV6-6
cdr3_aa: CASSYSPYNEQFF
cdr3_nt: TGTGCCAGCAGTTACTCGCCCTACAATGAGCAGTTCTTC

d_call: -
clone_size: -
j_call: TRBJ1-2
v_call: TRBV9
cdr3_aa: CASSKDPQGLNYGYTF
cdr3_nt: TGTGCCAGCAGCAAAGACCCGCAGGGCTTAAACTATGGCTACACCTTC

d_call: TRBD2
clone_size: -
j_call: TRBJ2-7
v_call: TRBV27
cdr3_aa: CASSPGRVRDEQYF
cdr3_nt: TGTGCCAGCAGCCCTGGGAGGGTTCGCGACGAGCAGTACTTC

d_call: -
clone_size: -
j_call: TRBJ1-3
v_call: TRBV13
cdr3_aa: CASSLSRASGNTIYF
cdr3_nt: TGTGCCAGCAGCTTAAGCAGGGCTTCTGGAAACACCATATATTTT

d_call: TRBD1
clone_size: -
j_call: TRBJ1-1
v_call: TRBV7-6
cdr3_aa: CASSHDRVSTEAFF
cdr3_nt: TGTGCCAGCAGCCATGACAGGGTTAGCACTGAAGCTTTCTTT

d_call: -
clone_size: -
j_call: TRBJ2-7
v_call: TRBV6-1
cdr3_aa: CASSEGGALYEQYF
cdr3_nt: TGTGCCAGCAGTGAAGGCGGAGCCCTCTACGAGCAGTACTTC

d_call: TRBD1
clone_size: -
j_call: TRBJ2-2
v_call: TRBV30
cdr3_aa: CAWNLDRISGELFF
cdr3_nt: TGTGCCTGGAACCTGGACAGGATCTCCGGGGAGCTGTTTTTT

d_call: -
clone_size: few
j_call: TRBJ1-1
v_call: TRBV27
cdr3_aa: CASTTAGEAFF
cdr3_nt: TGTGCCAGCACCACAGCCGGTGAAGCTTTCTTT

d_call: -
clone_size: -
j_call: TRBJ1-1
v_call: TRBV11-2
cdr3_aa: CASSLSPDSFNTEAFF
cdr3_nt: TGTGCCAGCAGCTTAAGCCCGGACAGCTTCAACACTGAAGCTTTCTTT

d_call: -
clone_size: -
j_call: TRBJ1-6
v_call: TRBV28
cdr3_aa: CASSLARGAYNSPLHF
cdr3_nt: TGTGCCAGCAGTTTAGCCAGGGGCGCCTATAATTCACCCCTCCACTTT

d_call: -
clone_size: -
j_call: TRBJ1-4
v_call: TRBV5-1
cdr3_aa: CASSSEEFREKLFF
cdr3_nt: TGCGCCAGCAGCTCCGAGGAATTTAGGGAAAAACTGTTTTTT

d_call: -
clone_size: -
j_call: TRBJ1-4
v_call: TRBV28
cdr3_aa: CASSLWGEHEKLFF
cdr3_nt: TGTGCCAGCAGCTTGTGGGGGGAGCATGAAAAACTGTTTTTT

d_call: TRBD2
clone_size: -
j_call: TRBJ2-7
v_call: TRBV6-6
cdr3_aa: CASGRGVISGEQYF
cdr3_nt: TGTGCCAGTGGGCGGGGGGTAATATCTGGCGAGCAGTACTTC

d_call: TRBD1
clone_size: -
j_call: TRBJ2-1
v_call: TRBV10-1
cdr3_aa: CASSEFGTDNYNEQFF
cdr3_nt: TGCGCCAGCAGTGAGTTTGGGACAGACAACTACAATGAGCAGTTCTTC

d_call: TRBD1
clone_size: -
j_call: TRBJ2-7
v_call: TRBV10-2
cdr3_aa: CASIRPGQGKVDEQYF
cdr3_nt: TGCGCCAGCATTAGACCGGGACAGGGTAAAGTGGACGAGCAGTACTTC

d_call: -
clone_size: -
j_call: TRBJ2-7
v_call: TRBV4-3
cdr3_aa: CASSPGNPEQYF
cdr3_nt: TGCGCCAGCAGCCCAGGAAATCCCGAGCAGTACTTC

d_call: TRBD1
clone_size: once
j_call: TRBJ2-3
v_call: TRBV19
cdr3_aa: CASSLRTGRMTDTQYF
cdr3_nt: TGTGCCAGTAGCTTACGGACAGGGAGGATGACAGATACGCAGTATTTT

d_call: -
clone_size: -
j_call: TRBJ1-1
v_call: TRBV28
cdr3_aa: CASSLARGRGNTEAFF
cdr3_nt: TGTGCCAGCTCCTTAGCGCGAGGTCGGGGAAACACTGAAGCTTTCTTT

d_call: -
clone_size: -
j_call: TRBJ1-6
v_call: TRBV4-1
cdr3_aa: CASSQEGRSNSPLHF
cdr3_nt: TGCGCCAGCAGCCAAGAGGGCAGGTCTAATTCACCCCTCCACTTT

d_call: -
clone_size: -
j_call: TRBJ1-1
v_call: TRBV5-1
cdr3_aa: CASSLAQNTEAFF
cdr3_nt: TGCGCCAGCAGCTTGGCGCAGAACACTGAAGCTTTCTTT

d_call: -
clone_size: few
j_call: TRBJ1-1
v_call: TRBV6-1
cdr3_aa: CASSDYTTEAFF
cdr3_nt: TGTGCCAGCAGTGATTATACTACTGAAGCTTTCTTT

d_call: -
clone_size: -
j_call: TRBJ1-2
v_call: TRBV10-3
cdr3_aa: CAISESDGGAGYGYTF
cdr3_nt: TGTGCCATCAGTGAGTCTGATGGGGGCGCGGGATATGGCTACACCTTC

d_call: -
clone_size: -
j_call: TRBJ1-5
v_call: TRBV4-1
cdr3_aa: CASSQDPSLGFSTGQPQHF
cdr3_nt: TGCGCCAGCAGCCAAGATCCTTCCCTAGGCTTTTCTACGGGTCAGCCCCAGCATTTT

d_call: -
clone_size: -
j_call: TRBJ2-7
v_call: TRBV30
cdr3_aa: CAWSVLGVYEQYF
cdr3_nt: TGTGCCTGGAGTGTACTCGGGGTCTACGAGCAGTACTTC

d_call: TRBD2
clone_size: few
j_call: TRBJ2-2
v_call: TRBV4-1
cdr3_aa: CASSLGPPINMGLASGELFF
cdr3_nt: TGCGCCAGCAGCCTGGGGCCCCCGATTAATATGGGACTAGCATCGGGGGAGCTGTTTTTT

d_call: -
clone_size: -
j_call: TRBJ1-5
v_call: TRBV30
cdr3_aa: CAYTPQGRGEPQHF
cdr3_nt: TGTGCCTACACCCCCCAGGGCCGAGGGGAGCCCCAGCATTTT

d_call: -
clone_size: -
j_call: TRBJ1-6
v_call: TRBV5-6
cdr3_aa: CASSSRGLNSPLHF
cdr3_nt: TGTGCCAGCAGCAGCCGGGGCCTAAATTCACCCCTCCACTTT

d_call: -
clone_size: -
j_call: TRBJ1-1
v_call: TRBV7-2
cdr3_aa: CASSLAQKWAGQPNTEAFF
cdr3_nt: TGTGCCAGCAGCTTAGCCCAAAAGTGGGCAGGGCAACCGAACACTGAAGCTTTCTTT

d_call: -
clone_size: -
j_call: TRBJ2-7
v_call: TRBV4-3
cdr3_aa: CASSQGRAGSYEQYF
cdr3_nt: TGCGCCAGCAGCCAAGGGAGGGCGGGTTCCTACGAGCAGTACTTC

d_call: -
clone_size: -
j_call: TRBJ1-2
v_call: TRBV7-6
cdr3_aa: CASSLAPRQDGRGYTF
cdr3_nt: TGTGCCAGCAGCTTAGCGCCCAGACAGGACGGTAGGGGCTACACCTTC